This T cell receptor (beta chain) was recorded in a study of T cell responses to AZD1222 COVID-19 vaccine. Study-wide points: Unmutated variant regions reportedly attract nearly half of all spike-specific TCRs. Donors were mostly white British, more females; clonal diversity possibly underestimated. Two doses of AZD1222 preceded a rise in Spike-specific TCR breadth and depth.

CDR3 length: 17 amino acids. CDR1 is LGHDT and CDR2 is YNNKEL in the germline V gene (reference sequence). V dropped 4 bases and J dropped 4; count of bases not matched to a gene: 11. Second-dose groups at about 4 or about 12 weeks were pooled. A remark on this clone: Its antigen is unidentified.

Libraries were prepared by immunoSEQ multiplex PCR; TCRdb keeps only in-frame clonotypes and omits some of them. The sample includes approximately 170,000 clones, 87% seen only once; the top ten take less than 1.3%. The TCR sequence derives from an adult who received the AZD1222 COVID-19 vaccine. The rearrangement links TRBV3-1 (or the pseudogene TRBV3-2) to TRBJ1-2, with TRBD1 identical over 11 bases. The source material was peripheral blood, sampled 28 days after the second AZD1222 dose. In DNA form, the CDR3 reads TGTGCCAGCAGCCCCCGGGGACAGGGGGGGATCGGCTATGGCTACACCTTC. It codes for CASSPRGQGGIGYGYTF.